The entry below gives a single T cell receptor beta chain sequence along with its context. Its antigen specificity is not known. Per-nucleotide qualities are absent, and no much larger clonotype sits a single base away. The entry originates in a study of T cell changes during pregnancy in multiple sclerosis (dated by TCRdb to about 2019). For context, the study as a whole: The study examined how the T cell repertoire changed over the course of pregnancy in women with multiple sclerosis.

Based on the germline V gene, the CDR1 and CDR2 sequences are SGHAT and FQNNGV. The junction carries 4 bases between V and J, which are trimmed by 5 bases and 0 bases respectively. From the cysteine up to the phenylalanine, the CDR3 has a length of 13 residues. CDR3 DNA only is kept here, 39 bases in frame from base 1. Library preparation used the immunoSEQ multiplex PCR assay. TCRdb carries this immuneACCESS record with in-frame sequences only. Its versions omit some clonotypes, under half of them owing to an unresolved V gene in the studies checked, with the rest unexplained. The sample table records roughly 76,000 clones; around 90% of these occur just once. Clones ranked in the top ten supply 0.29% of the sample.

This sequence was found in a female donor with multiple sclerosis, enrolled in a pregnancy study. The chain uses TRBV11-2 and TRBJ1-4, with the D gene too uncertain to name. The sample consisted of CD4+ T cells from peripheral blood mononuclear cells, taken after pregnancy. The CDR3 has the sequence CASSLATNEKLFF. The DNA sequence is TGTGCCAGCAGCCTCGCAACTAATGAAAAACTGTTTTTT. The CDR3 plus the reference TRBV11-2 and TRBJ1-4 genes for the other parts give the full variable domain: EAGVAQSPRYKIIEKRQSVAFWCNPISGHATLYWYQQILGQGPKLLIQFQNNGVVDDSQLPKDRFSAERLKGVDSTLKIQPAKLEDSAVYLCASSLATNEKLFFGSGTQLSVL.